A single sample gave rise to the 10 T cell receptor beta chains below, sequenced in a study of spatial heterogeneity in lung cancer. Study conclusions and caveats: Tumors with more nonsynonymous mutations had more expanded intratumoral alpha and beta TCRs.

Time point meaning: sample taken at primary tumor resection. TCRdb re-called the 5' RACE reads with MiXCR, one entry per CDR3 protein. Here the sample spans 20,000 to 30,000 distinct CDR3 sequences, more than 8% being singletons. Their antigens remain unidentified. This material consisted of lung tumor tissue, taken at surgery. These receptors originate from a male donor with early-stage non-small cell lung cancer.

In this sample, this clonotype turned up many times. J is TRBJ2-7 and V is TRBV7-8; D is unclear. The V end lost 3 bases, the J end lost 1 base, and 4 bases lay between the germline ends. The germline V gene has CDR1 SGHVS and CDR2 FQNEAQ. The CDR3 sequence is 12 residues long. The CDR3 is CASSFRSYEQYF. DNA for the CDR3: TGTGCCAGCAGCTTTAGATCCTACGAGCAGTACTTC. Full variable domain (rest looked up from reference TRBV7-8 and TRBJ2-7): GAGVSQSPRYKVAKRGQDVALRCDPISGHVSLFWYQQALGQGPEFLTYFQNEAQLDKSGLPSDRFFAERPEGSVSTLKIQRTQQEDSAVYLCASSFRSYEQYFGPGTRLTVT.

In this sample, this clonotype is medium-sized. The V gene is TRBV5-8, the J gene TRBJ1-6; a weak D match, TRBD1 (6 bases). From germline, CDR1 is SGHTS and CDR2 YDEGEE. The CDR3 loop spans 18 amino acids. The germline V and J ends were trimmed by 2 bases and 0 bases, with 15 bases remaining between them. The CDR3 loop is CASSFHPGASSYNSPLHF. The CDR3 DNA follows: TGTGCCAGCAGCTTTCACCCGGGGGCAAGCTCCTATAATTCACCCCTCCACTTT.

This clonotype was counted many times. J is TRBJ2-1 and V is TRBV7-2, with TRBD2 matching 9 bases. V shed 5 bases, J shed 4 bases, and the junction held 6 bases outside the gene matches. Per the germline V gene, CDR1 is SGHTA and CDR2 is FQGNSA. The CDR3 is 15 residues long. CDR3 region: CASSPSGLAYNEQFF. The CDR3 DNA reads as TGTGCCAGCAGCCCTTCGGGACTAGCTTACAATGAGCAGTTCTTC.

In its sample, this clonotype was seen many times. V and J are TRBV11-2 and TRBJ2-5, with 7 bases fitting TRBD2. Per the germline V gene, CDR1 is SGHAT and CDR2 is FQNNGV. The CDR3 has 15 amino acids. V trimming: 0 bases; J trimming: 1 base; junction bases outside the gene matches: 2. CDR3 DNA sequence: TGTGCCAGCAGCTTAGATGGGAGGGGCCAAGAGACCCAGTACTTC. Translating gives CASSLDGRGQETQYF.

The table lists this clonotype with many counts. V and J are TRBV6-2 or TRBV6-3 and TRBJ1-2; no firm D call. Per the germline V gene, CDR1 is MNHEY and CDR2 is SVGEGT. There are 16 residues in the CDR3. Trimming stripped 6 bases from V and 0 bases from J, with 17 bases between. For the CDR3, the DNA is TGTGCCAGCAGCGAACCCCCGACGTACTCTAACTATGGCTACACCTTC. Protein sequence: CASSEPPTYSNYGYTF.

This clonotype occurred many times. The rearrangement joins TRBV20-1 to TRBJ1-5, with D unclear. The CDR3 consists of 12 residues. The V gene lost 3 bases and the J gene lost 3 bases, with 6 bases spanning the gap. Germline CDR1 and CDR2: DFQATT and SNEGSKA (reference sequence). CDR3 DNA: TGCAGTGCTAGGACTCCCAATCAGCCCCAGCATTTT. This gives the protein CSARTPNQPQHF.

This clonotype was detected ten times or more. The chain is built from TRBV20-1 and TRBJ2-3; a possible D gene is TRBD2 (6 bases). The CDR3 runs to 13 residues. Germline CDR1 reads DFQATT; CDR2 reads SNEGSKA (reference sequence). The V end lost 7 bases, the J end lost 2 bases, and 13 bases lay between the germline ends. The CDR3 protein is CSEWGGATDTQYF. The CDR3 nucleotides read TGCAGTGAGTGGGGCGGGGCCACAGATACGCAGTATTTT.

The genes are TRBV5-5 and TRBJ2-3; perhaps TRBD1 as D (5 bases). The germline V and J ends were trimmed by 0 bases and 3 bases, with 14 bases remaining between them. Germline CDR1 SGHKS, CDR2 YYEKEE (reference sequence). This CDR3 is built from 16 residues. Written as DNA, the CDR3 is TGTGCCAGCAGCTTGGCATCAGCAGGGTGGACAGATACGCAGTATTTT. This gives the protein CASSLASAGWTDTQYF. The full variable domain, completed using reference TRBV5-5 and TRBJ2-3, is DAGVTQSPTHLIKTRGQQVTLRCSPISGHKSVSWYQQVLGQGPQFIFQYYEKEERGRGNFPDRFSARQFPNYSSELNVNALLLGDSALYLCASSLASAGWTDTQYFGPGTRLTVL.

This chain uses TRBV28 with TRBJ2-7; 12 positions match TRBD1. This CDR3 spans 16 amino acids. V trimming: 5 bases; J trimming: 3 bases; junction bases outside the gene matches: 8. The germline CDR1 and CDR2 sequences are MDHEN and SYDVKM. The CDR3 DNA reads TGTGCCAGCAGTCCCGGGACAGGGGGCACGTTCTACGAGCAGTACTTC. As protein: CASSPGTGGTFYEQYF. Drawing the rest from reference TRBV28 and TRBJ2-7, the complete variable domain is DVKVTQSSRYLVKRTGEKVFLECVQDMDHENMFWYRQDPGLGLRLIYFSYDVKMKEKGDIPEGYSVSREKKERFSLILESASTNQTSMYLCASSPGTGGTFYEQYFGPGTRLTVT.

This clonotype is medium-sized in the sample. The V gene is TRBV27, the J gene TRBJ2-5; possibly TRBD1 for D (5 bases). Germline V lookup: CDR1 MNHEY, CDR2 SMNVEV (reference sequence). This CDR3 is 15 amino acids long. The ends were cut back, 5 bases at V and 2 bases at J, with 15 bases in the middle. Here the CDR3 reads CASSPRGRQQETQYF. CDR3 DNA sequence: TGTGCCAGCAGTCCAAGGGGTCGACAGCAAGAGACCCAGTACTTC.